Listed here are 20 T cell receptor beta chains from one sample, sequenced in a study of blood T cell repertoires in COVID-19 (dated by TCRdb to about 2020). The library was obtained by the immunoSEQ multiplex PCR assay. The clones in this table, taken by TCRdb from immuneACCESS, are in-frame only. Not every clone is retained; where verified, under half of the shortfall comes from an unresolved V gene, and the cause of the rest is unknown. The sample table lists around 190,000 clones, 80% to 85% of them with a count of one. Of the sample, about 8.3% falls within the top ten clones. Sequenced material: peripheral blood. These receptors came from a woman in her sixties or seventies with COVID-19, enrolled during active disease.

CDR3 coding DNA: TGTGCCAGCAGCCGAGACTACCAGGGTGAAGAGACCCAGTACTTC. Encoded protein: CASSRDYQGEETQYF. J is TRBJ2-5 and V is TRBV4-2; TRBD1 or TRBD2 may be the D gene (5 bases each). The CDR3 is made up of 15 amino acids. The V gene lost 4 bases and the J gene lost 3 bases, with 15 bases spanning the gap. Germline loops: CDR1 LGHNA, CDR2 YNFKEQ.

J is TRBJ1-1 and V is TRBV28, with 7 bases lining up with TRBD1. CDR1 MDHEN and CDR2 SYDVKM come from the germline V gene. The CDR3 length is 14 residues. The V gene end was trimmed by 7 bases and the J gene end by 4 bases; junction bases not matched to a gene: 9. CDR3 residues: CASILTGRGTEAFF. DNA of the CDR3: TGTGCCAGCATTTTGACAGGGCGAGGCACTGAAGCTTTCTTT.

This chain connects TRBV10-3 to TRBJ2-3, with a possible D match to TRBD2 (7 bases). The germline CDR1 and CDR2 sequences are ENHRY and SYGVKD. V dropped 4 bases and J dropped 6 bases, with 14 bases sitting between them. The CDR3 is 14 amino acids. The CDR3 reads CAISANPGGDTQYF. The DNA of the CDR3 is TGTGCCATCAGTGCAAATCCGGGGGGCGATACGCAGTATTTT.

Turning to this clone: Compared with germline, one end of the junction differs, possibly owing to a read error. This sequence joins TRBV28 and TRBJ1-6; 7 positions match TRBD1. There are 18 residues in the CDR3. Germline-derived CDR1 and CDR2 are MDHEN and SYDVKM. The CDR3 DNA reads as TGTGCCAGAAGTTCTCCCGGCGACAGGGTGCTATATAATTCACCCCTCCACTTT. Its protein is CARSSPGDRVLYNSPLHF.

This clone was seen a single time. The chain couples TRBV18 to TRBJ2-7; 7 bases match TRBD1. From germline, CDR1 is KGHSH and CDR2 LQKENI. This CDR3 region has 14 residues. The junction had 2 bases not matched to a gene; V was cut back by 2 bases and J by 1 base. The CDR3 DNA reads TGTGCCAGCTCACCAGAACAGGGGTCCTACGAGCAGTACTTC. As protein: CASSPEQGSYEQYF.

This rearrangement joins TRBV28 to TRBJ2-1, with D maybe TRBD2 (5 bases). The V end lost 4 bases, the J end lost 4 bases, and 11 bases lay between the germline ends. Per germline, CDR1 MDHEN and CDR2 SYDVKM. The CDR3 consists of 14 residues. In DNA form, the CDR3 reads TGTGCCAGCAGTTCCCCGGGAACTTACAATGAGCAGTTCTTC. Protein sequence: CASSSPGTYNEQFF. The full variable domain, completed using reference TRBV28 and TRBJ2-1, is DVKVTQSSRYLVKRTGEKVFLECVQDMDHENMFWYRQDPGLGLRLIYFSYDVKMKEKGDIPEGYSVSREKKERFSLILESASTNQTSMYLCASSSPGTYNEQFFGPGTRLTVL.

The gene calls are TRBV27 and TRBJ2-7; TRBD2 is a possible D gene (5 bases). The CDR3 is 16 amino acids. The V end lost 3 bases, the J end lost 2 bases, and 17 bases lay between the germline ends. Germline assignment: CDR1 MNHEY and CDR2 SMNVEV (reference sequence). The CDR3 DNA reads TGTGCCAGCAGTTTTCTTTCACTAGGGTACCCCTACGAGCAGTACTTC. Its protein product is CASSFLSLGYPYEQYF.

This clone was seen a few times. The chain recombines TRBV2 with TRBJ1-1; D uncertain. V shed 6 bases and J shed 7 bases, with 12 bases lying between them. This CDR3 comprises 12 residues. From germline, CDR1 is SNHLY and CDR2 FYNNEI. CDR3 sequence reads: CASSPTPVEAFF. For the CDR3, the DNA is TGTGCCAGCAGCCCCACGCCGGTTGAAGCTTTCTTT.

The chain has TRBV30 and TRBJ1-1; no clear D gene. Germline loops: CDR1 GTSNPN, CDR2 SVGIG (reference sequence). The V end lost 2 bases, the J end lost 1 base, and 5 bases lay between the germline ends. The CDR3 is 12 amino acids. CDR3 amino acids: CAWSLSNTEAFF. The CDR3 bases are TGTGCCTGGAGTCTCTCGAACACTGAAGCTTTCTTT.

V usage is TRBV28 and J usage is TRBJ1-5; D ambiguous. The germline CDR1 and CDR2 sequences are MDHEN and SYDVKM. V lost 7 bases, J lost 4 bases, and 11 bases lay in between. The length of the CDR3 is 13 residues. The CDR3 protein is CASNREQNQPQHF. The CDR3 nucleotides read TGTGCCAGCAATCGTGAACAGAATCAGCCCCAGCATTTT. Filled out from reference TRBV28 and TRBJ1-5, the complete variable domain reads DVKVTQSSRYLVKRTGEKVFLECVQDMDHENMFWYRQDPGLGLRLIYFSYDVKMKEKGDIPEGYSVSREKKERFSLILESASTNQTSMYLCASNREQNQPQHFGDGTRLSIL.

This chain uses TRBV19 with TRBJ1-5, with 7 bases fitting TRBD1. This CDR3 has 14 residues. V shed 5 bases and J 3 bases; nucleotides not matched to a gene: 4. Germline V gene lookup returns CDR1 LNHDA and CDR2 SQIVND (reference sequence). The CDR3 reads CASSVTGINQPQHF. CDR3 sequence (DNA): TGTGCCAGTAGTGTGACAGGGATCAATCAGCCCCAGCATTTT.

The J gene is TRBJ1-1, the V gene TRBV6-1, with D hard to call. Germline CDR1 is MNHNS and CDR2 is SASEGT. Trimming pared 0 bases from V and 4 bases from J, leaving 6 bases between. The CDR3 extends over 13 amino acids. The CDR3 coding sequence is TGTGCCAGCAGTGAAGCCCCTGTCACTGAAGCTTTCTTT. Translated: CASSEAPVTEAFF.

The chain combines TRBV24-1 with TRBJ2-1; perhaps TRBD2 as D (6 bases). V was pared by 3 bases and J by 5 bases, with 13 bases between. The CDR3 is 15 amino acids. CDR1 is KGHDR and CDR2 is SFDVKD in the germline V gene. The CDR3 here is CATSDSIAANNEQFF. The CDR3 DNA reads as TGTGCCACCAGTGATAGCATAGCGGCAAACAATGAGCAGTTCTTC.

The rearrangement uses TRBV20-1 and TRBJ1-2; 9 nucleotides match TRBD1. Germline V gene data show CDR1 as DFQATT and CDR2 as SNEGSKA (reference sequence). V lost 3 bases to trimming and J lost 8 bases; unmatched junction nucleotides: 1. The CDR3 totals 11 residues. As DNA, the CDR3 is TGCAGTGCTAGGGGGACAGGGGGCTACACCTTC. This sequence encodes CSARGTGGYTF.

The CDR3: CASRRVGGLSYEQYF. CDR3 sequence (DNA): TGTGCCAGCCGTAGGGTCGGGGGGCTCTCCTACGAGCAGTACTTC. The chain links TRBV28 to TRBJ2-7; tentatively, D is TRBD2 (7 bases). The CDR3 has 15 amino acids. V was pared by 8 bases and J by 0 bases, with 17 bases between. Looked up from germline, CDR1 is MDHEN and CDR2 is SYDVKM.

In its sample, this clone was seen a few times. The CDR3 bases are TGTGCCAGCAGTTACTACTCCCGGGGGGGTGCCGGTGAAGCTTTCTTT. Its translation is CASSYYSRGGAGEAFF. The chain employs TRBV6-2 or TRBV6-3 and TRBJ1-1; TRBD1 might be the D (5 bases). Per germline, CDR1 MNHEY and CDR2 SVGEGT. With 1 base removed from V and 7 bases from J, the gap between germline ends came to 19 bases. The CDR3 extends over 16 amino acids.

Here the CDR3 reads CASSDSTGSSYNEQFF. The DNA for the CDR3 is TGTGCCAGCAGTGACTCGACGGGGAGCTCCTACAATGAGCAGTTCTTC. The chain has TRBV6-4 and TRBJ2-1; possibly TRBD2 for D (5 bases). The CDR3 contains 16 residues. CDR1 MRHNA and CDR2 SNTAGT come from the germline V gene. Trimming removed 0 bases at V and 0 bases at J, with 9 bases between.

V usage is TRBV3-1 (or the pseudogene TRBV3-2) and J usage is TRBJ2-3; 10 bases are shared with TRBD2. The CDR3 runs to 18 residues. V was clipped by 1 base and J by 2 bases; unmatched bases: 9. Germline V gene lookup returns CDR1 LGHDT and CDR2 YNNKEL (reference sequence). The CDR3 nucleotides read TGTGCCAGCAGCCAAGGGAAATCTAGCGGGAGTGTCACAGATACGCAGTATTTT. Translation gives CASSQGKSSGSVTDTQYF.

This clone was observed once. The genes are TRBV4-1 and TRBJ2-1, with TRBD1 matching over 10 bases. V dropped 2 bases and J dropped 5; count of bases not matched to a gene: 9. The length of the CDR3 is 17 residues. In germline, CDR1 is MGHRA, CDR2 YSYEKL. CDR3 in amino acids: CASSQRTGTGAHNEQFF. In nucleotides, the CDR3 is TGCGCCAGCAGCCAAAGGACTGGGACAGGGGCGCACAATGAGCAGTTCTTC.

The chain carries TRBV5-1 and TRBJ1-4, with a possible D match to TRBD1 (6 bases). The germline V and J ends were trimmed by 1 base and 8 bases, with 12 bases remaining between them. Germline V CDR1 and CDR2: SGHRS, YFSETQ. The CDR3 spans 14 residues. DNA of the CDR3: TGCGCCAGCAGCTTGTCACAGGGAGGGGAAAAACTGTTTTTT. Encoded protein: CASSLSQGGEKLFF.